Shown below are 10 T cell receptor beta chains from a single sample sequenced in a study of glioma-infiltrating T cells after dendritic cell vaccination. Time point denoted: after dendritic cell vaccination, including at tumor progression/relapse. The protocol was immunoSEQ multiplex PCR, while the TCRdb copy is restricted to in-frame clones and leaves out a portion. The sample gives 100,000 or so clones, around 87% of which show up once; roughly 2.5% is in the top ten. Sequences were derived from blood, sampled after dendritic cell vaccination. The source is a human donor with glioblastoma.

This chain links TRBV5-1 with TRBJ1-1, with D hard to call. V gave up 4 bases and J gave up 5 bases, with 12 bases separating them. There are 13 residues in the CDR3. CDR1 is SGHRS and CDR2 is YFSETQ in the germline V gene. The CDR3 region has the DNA TGCGCCAGCAGCAGCACCGGGAGGACTGAAGCTTTCTTT. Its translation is CASSSTGRTEAFF.

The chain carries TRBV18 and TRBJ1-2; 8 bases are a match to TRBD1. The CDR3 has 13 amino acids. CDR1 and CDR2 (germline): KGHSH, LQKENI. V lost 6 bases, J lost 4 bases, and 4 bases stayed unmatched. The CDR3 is CASSQGASYGYTF. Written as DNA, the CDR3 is TGTGCCAGCTCGCAGGGGGCCTCCTATGGCTACACCTTC.

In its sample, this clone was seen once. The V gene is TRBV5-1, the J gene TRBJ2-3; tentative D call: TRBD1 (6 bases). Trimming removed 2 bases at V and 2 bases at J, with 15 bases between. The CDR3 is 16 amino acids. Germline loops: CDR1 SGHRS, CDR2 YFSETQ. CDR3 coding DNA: TGCGCCAGCAGCTTCGGGACAAATATACACACAGATACGCAGTATTTT. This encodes CASSFGTNIHTDTQYF.

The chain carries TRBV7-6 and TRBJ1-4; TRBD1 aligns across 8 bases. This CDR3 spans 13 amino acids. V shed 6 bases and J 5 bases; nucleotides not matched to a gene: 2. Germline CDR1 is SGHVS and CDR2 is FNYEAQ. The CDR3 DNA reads TGTGCCAGCAGACAGGGGGAGAATGAAAAACTGTTTTTT. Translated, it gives CASRQGENEKLFF.

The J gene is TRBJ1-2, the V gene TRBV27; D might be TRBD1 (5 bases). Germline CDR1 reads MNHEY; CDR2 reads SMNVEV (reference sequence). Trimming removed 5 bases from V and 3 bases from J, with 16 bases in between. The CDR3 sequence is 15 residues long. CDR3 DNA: TGTGCCAGCAGTCCACACGGGGGGGAAGACTATGGCTACACCTTC. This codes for CASSPHGGEDYGYTF.

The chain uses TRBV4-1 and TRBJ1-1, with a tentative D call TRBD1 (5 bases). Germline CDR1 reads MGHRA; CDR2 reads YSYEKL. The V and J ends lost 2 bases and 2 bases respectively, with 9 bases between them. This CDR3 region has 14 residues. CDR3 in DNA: TGCGCCAGCAGCCAATACCAGGGTAACACTGAAGCTTTCTTT. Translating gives CASSQYQGNTEAFF.

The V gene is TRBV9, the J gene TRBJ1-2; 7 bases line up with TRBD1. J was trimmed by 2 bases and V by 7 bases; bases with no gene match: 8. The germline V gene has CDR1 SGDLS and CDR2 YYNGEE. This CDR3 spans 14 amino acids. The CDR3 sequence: CASSYRGQNYGYTF. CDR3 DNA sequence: TGTGCCAGCTCCTACAGGGGACAAAACTATGGCTACACCTTC.

CDR3 bases: TGCGCCAGCAGCTTGGGAGGACAGGGGATAGGGGCTGAAGCTTTCTTT. Translating gives CASSLGGQGIGAEAFF. The V gene is TRBV5-1, the J gene TRBJ1-1, with 9 bases fitting TRBD1. Germline trimming cut 0 bases from V and 6 bases from J; bases unmatched to any gene: 9. The CDR3 is 16 amino acids. CDR1 is SGHRS, CDR2 YFSETQ, per germline. The complete variable domain, with remaining parts taken from reference TRBV5-1 and TRBJ1-1, reads KAGVTQTPRYLIKTRGQQVTLSCSPISGHRSVSWYQQTPGQGLQFLFEYFSETQRNKGNFPGRFSGRQFSNSRSEMNVSTLELGDSALYLCASSLGGQGIGAEAFFGQGTRLTVV.

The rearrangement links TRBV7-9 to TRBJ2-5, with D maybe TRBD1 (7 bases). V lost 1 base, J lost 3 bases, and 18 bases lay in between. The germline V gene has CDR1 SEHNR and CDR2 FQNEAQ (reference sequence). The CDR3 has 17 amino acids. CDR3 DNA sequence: TGTGCCAGCAGCTTAGGGGGTTACAGGGGCGGGGAAGAGACCCAGTACTTC. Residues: CASSLGGYRGGEETQYF.

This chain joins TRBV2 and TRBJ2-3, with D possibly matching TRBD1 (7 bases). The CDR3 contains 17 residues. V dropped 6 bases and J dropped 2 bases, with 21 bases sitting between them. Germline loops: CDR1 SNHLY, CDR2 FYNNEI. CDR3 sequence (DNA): TGTGCCAGCAGGGAGGGATCGGAGACAGGGTTCACAGATACGCAGTATTTT. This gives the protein CASREGSETGFTDTQYF.